The clone carrying this T cell receptor (beta chain) was seen a handful of times. The antigen is not known. A history of autoimmune disease or systemic immunosuppression excluded patients. V was pared by 8 bases and J by 4 bases, with 11 bases of the junction left unmatched. Germline V lookup: CDR1 MGHRA, CDR2 YSYEKL. This CDR3 is 17 amino acids long. This sample was included in a study of OX40 agonist ivuxolimab in advanced cancers. Findings of the study overall: Partial responders at 0.1-3.0 mg/kg showed near-lowest clonal expansion.

Data came from immunoSEQ multiplex PCR; TCRdb stores just in-frame clones and leaves some out. The sample lists 45,000 to 55,000 clones; about 80% were seen once. The TCR was taken from an adult with an advanced solid tumor such as melanoma, head and neck, liver or kidney cancer. The specimen comprised CD4+ or CD8+ T cells sorted from blood, sampled in a trial of the OX40 agonist ivuxolimab. V usage is TRBV4-1 and J usage is TRBJ2-3; 14 nucleotides agree with TRBD2. This CDR3 is CASDDLGLAGAPDTQYF. CDR3 bases: TGCGCCAGCGATGATTTGGGACTAGCGGGAGCCCCAGATACGCAGTATTTT.